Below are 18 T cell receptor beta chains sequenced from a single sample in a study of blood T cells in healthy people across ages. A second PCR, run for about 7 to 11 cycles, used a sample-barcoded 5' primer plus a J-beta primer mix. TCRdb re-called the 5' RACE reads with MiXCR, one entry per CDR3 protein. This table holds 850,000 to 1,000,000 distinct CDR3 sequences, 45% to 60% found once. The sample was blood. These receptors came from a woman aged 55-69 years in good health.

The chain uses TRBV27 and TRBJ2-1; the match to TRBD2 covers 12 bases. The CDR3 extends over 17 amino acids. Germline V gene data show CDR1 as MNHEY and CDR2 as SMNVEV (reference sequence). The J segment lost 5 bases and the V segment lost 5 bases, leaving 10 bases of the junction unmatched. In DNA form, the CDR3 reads TGTGCCAGCAGTCCGGGACTAGCGGGCCCCCTACACAATGAGCAGTTCTTC. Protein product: CASSPGLAGPLHNEQFF.

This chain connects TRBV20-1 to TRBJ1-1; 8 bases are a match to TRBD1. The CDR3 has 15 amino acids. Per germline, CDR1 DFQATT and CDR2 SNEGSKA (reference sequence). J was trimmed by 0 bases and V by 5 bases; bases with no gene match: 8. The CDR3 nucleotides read TGCAGTGCTCCTCGACAGGGGAGTATGAACACTGAAGCTTTCTTT. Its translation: CSAPRQGSMNTEAFF.

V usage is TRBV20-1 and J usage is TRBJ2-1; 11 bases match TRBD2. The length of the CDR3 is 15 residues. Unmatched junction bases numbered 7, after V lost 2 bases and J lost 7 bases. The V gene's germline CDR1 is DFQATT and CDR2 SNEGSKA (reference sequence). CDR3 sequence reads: CSARNSGRASNEQFF. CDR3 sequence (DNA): TGCAGTGCTAGAAATAGCGGGAGGGCCTCGAATGAGCAGTTCTTC.

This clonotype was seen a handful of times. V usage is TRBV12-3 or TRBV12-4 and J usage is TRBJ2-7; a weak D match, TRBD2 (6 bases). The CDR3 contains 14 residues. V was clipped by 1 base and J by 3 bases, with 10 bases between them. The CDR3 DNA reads TGTGCCAGCAGTTTAGAGGGAGGCTTCTACGAGCAGTACTTC. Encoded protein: CASSLEGGFYEQYF.

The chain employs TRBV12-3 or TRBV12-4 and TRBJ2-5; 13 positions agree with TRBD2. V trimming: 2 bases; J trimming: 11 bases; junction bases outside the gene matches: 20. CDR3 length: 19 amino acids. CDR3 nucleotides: TGTGCCAGCAGTTTATGGCCCCTCGGGACTAGCGGGAAGAATCATGAGCAGTACTTC. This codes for CASSLWPLGTSGKNHEQYF.

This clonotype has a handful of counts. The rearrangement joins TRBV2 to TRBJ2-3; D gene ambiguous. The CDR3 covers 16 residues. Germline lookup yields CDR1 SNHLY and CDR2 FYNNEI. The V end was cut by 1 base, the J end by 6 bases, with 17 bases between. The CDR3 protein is CASSEGAGISLDTQYF. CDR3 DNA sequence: TGTGCCAGCAGTGAAGGGGCTGGGATCAGTCTCGATACGCAGTATTTT. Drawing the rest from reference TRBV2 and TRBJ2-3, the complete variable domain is EPEVTQTPSHQVTQMGQEVILRCVPISNHLYFYWYRQILGQKVEFLVSFYNNEISEKSEIFDDQFSVERPDGSNFTLKIRSTKLEDSAMYFCASSEGAGISLDTQYFGPGTRLTVL.

CDR3 amino acids: CASSGLAGVDYNEQFF. Here the CDR3 DNA reads TGTGCCTCCTCGGGACTAGCGGGAGTCGACTACAATGAGCAGTTCTTC. J is TRBJ2-1 and V is TRBV10-3, with 14 bases matching TRBD2. Trimming removed 11 bases from V and 3 bases from J; junction bases left unmatched: 9. CDR1 and CDR2 from the germline V gene are ENHRY and SYGVKD. The CDR3 totals 16 residues.

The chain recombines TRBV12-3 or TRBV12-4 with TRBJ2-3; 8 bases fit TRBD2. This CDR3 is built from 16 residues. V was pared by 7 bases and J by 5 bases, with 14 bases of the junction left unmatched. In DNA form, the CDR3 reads TGTGCCAGCATACTTAGGACCAGCGGGAGAGTAGATACGCAGTATTTT. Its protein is CASILRTSGRVDTQYF.

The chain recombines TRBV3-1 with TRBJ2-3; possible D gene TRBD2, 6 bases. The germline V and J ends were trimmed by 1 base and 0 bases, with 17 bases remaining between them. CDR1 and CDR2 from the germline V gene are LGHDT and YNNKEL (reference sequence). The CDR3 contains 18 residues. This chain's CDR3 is CASSQVFSAGISTDTQYF. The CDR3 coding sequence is TGTGCCAGCAGCCAAGTATTTTCTGCGGGGATAAGCACAGATACGCAGTATTTT.

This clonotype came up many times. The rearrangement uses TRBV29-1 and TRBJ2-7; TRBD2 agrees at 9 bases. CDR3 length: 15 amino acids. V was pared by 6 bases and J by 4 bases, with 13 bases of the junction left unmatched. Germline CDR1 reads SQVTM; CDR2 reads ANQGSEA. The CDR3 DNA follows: TGCAGCGTATCCCCTCGAGGGACTAGCAATTACGAGCAGTACTTC. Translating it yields CSVSPRGTSNYEQYF.

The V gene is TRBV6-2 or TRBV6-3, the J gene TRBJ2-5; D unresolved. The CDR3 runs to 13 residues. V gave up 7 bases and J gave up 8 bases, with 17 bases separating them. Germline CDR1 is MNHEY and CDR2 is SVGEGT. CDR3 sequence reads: CASTSAGRNTQYF. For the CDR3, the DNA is TGTGCCAGCACCTCTGCTGGGCGGAATACCCAGTACTTC.

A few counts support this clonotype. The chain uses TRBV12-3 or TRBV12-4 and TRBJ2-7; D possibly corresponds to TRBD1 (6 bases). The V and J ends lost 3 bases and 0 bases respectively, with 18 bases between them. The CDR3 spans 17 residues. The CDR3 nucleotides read TGTGCCAGCAGTTTGAAAGCAGGTCAGGGGCTCTCCTACGAGCAGTACTTC. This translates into CASSLKAGQGLSYEQYF.

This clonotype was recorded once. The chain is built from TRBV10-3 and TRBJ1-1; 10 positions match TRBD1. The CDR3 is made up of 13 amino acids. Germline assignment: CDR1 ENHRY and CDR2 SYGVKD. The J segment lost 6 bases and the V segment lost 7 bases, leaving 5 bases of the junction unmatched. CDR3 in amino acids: CAIMGQGRPEAFF. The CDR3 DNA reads TGTGCCATCATGGGACAGGGGAGACCTGAAGCTTTCTTT.

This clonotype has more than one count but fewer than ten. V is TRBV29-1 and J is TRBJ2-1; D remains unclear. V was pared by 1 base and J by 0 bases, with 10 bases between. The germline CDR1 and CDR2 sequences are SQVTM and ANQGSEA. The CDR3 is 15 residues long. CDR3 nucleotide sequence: TGCAGCGTTGAAGGGGAACTTAGCTCCTACAATGAGCAGTTCTTC. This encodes CSVEGELSSYNEQFF.

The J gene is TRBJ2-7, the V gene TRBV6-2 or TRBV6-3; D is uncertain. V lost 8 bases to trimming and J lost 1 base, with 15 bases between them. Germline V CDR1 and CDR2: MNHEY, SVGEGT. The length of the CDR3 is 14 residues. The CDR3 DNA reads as TGTGCCAGCGGCCGCCGTGCGGATTCCTACGAGCAGTACTTC. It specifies CASGRRADSYEQYF.

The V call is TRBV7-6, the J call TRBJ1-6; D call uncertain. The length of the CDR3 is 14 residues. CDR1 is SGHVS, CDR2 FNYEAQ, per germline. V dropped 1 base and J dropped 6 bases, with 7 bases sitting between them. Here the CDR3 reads CASSLGDLNSPLHF. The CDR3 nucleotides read TGTGCCAGCAGCTTAGGGGATCTTAATTCACCCCTCCACTTT.

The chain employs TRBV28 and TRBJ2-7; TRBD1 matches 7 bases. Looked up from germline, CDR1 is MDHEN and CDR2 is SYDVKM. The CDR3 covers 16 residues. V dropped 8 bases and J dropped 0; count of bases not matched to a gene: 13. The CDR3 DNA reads TGTGCCAGCCGGGACAGTGGATCTTACACCTCCTACGAGCAGTACTTC. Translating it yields CASRDSGSYTSYEQYF.

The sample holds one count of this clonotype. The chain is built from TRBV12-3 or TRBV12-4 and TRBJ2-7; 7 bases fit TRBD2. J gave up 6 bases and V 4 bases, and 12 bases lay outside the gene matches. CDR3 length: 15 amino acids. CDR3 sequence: CASSCREAHQSEQYF. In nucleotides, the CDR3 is TGTGCCAGCAGTTGTCGGGAGGCCCACCAATCCGAGCAGTACTTC.